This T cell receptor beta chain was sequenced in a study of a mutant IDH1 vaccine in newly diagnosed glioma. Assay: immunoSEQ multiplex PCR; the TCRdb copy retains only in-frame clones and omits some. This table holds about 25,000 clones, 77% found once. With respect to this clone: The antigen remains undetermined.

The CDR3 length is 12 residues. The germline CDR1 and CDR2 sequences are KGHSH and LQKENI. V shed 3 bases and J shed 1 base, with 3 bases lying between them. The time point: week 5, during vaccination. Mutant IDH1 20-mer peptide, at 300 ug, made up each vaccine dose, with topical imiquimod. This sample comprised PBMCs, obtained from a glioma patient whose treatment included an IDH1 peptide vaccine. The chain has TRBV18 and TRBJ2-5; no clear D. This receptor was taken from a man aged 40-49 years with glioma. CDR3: CASSPGQETQYF. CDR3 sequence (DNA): TGTGCCAGCTCACCGGGCCAAGAGACCCAGTACTTC.